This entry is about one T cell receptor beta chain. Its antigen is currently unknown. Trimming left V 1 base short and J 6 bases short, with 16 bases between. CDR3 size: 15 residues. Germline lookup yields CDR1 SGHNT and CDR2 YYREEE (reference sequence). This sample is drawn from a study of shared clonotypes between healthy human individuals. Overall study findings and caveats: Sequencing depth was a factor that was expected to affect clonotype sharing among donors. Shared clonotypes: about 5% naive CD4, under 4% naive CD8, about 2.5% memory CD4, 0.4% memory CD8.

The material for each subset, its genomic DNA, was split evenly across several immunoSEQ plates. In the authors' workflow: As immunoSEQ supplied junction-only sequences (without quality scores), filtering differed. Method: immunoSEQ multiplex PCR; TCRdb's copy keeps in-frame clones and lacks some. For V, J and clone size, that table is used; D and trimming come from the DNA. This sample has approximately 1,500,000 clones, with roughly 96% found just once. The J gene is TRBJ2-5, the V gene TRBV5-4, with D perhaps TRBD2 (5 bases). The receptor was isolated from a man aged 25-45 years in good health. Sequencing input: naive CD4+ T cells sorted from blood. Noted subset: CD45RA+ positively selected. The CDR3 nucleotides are TGTGCCAGCAGCTTGCCCTCGGACTTGGCGAAGACCCAGTACTTC. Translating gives CASSLPSDLAKTQYF.